This is a list of T cell receptor beta chains from one sample in a study of chemoradiotherapy in HPV16-positive cancers. Data came from immunoSEQ multiplex PCR; TCRdb stores just in-frame clones and leaves some out. Of approximately 23,000 clones listed, around two thirds are singletons. This sample was obtained from a patient who underwent chemoradiotherapy. These receptors all come from a human donor with HPV-associated anogenital cancer. CDR3s include the opening cysteine and the closing phenylalanine or tryptophan. Each record gives: J gene, V gene, D gene, clone size, CDR3 protein, CDR3 DNA. The D gene is left open where the match is weak. Clone size appears in some rows only: once, few, many, or a class for an expanded clone.

j_gene: TRBJ2-5; v_gene: TRBV5-1; d_gene: TRBD1; abundance: .; CDR3aa: CASSLGQGIQETQYF; CDR3nt: TGCGCCAGCAGCTTAGGACAGGGGATACAAGAGACCCAGTACTTC
j_gene: TRBJ2-2; v_gene: TRBV4-3; d_gene: TRBD2; abundance: once; CDR3aa: CASSQDPGGLGNTGELFF; CDR3nt: TGCGCCAGCAGCCAAGACCCGGGAGGGCTGGGGAACACCGGGGAGCTGTTTTTT
j_gene: TRBJ1-2; v_gene: TRBV5-8; d_gene: TRBD1; abundance: .; CDR3aa: CASSLVTLTGAPYTF; CDR3nt: TGTGCCAGCAGCTTGGTGACCCTTACAGGGGCACCCTACACCTTC
j_gene: TRBJ1-1; v_gene: TRBV19; d_gene: .; abundance: few; CDR3aa: CASRMGQTNTEAFF; CDR3nt: TGTGCCAGTAGGATGGGCCAGACGAACACTGAAGCTTTCTTT
j_gene: TRBJ2-2; v_gene: TRBV5-4; d_gene: .; abundance: .; CDR3aa: CASSLVPTGELFF; CDR3nt: TGTGCCAGCAGCTTGGTCCCCACAGGGGAGCTGTTTTTT
j_gene: TRBJ1-4; v_gene: TRBV6-5; d_gene: TRBD1; abundance: once; CDR3aa: CASSIGTGGQKLFF; CDR3nt: TGTGCCAGCAGTATAGGGACAGGGGGTCAAAAACTGTTTTTT
j_gene: TRBJ1-5; v_gene: TRBV5-4; d_gene: .; abundance: few; CDR3aa: CASSSGVGNQPQHF; CDR3nt: TGTGCCAGCAGCAGCGGGGTTGGAAATCAGCCCCAGCATTTT
j_gene: TRBJ2-5; v_gene: TRBV2; d_gene: TRBD2; abundance: few; CDR3aa: CASSVLAGVGETQYF; CDR3nt: TGTGCCAGCAGTGTACTAGCGGGAGTAGGAGAGACCCAGTACTTC
j_gene: TRBJ1-5; v_gene: TRBV29-1; d_gene: TRBD1; abundance: .; CDR3aa: CSVTSGTANQPQHF; CDR3nt: TGCAGCGTGACTTCCGGGACAGCTAATCAGCCCCAGCATTTT
j_gene: TRBJ2-7; v_gene: TRBV7-2; d_gene: .; abundance: .; CDR3aa: CASSSWTEGVGEQYF; CDR3nt: TGTGCCAGCAGCTCTTGGACAGAGGGGGTAGGGGAGCAGTACTTC
j_gene: TRBJ1-3; v_gene: TRBV4-1; d_gene: TRBD1; abundance: .; CDR3aa: CASSRTTGSENTIYF; CDR3nt: TGCGCCAGCAGCCGAACGACAGGGTCTGAAAACACCATATATTTT
j_gene: TRBJ2-1; v_gene: TRBV25-1; d_gene: TRBD2; abundance: .; CDR3aa: CASSAKGLAGVNEQFF; CDR3nt: TGTGCCAGCAGTGCTAAGGGACTAGCGGGGGTCAATGAGCAGTTCTTC
j_gene: TRBJ1-5; v_gene: TRBV27; d_gene: TRBD1; abundance: .; CDR3aa: CASSSDRRLDQPQHF; CDR3nt: TGTGCCAGCAGCTCGGACAGGCGACTTGATCAGCCCCAGCATTTT
j_gene: TRBJ2-7; v_gene: TRBV5-8; d_gene: .; abundance: .; CDR3aa: CASSLKQYF; CDR3nt: TGTGCCAGCAGCTTAAAGCAGTACTTC
j_gene: TRBJ1-2; v_gene: TRBV28; d_gene: TRBD1; abundance: .; CDR3aa: CASSPGTGVPYGYTF; CDR3nt: TGTGCCAGCAGTCCAGGGACAGGGGTTCCCTATGGCTACACCTTC
j_gene: TRBJ2-5; v_gene: TRBV13; d_gene: .; abundance: few; CDR3aa: CASSPPGGRQETQYF; CDR3nt: TGTGCCAGCAGCCCCCCCGGGGGAAGGCAAGAGACCCAGTACTTC
j_gene: TRBJ1-1; v_gene: TRBV5-6; d_gene: TRBD1; abundance: once; CDR3aa: CASRPTGGIETEAFF; CDR3nt: TGTGCCAGCAGGCCGACAGGGGGGATAGAAACTGAAGCTTTCTTT
j_gene: TRBJ2-2; v_gene: TRBV4-2; d_gene: TRBD2; abundance: .; CDR3aa: CASSQNAWTSGNTGELFF; CDR3nt: TGTGCCAGCAGCCAGAATGCCTGGACTAGCGGGAACACCGGGGAGCTGTTTTTT
j_gene: TRBJ2-7; v_gene: TRBV30; d_gene: TRBD2; abundance: .; CDR3aa: CAWNLAGGLYEQYF; CDR3nt: TGTGCCTGGAATTTAGCGGGAGGGTTGTACGAGCAGTACTTC
j_gene: TRBJ1-1; v_gene: TRBV4-1; d_gene: .; abundance: few; CDR3aa: CASSQRQDRNTEAFF; CDR3nt: TGCGCCAGCAGCCAAAGGCAGGACAGGAACACTGAAGCTTTCTTT
j_gene: TRBJ1-2; v_gene: TRBV19; d_gene: .; abundance: few; CDR3aa: CASSLRGGGYTF; CDR3nt: TGTGCCAGTAGTTTAAGGGGAGGCGGCTACACCTTC
j_gene: TRBJ1-2; v_gene: TRBV7-2; d_gene: .; abundance: .; CDR3aa: CASSRPGEAGYGYTF; CDR3nt: TGTGCCAGCAGCCGTCCAGGGGAGGCGGGCTATGGCTACACCTTC
j_gene: TRBJ2-7; v_gene: TRBV19; d_gene: .; abundance: .; CDR3aa: CASTGDGSYEQYF; CDR3nt: TGTGCCAGTACAGGGGACGGCTCCTACGAGCAGTACTTC
j_gene: TRBJ1-6; v_gene: TRBV5-8; d_gene: .; abundance: .; CDR3aa: CASSLGDLSNSPLHF; CDR3nt: TGTGCCAGCAGCTTGGGGGATCTGAGCAATTCACCCCTCCACTTT
j_gene: TRBJ1-3; v_gene: TRBV19; d_gene: .; abundance: .; CDR3aa: CASSMGLLSGNTIYF; CDR3nt: TGTGCCAGTAGTATGGGACTCCTCTCTGGAAACACCATATATTTT
j_gene: TRBJ2-2; v_gene: TRBV5-4; d_gene: .; abundance: .; CDR3aa: CASSSRGAVTGELFF; CDR3nt: TGTGCCAGCAGCTCGAGGGGTGCGGTGACCGGGGAGCTGTTTTTT
j_gene: TRBJ2-7; v_gene: TRBV7-2; d_gene: .; abundance: .; CDR3aa: CASSLGGETSSEQYF; CDR3nt: TGTGCCAGCAGCTTAGGAGGGGAAACTAGTTCCGAGCAGTACTTC
j_gene: TRBJ1-1; v_gene: TRBV19; d_gene: .; abundance: .; CDR3aa: CASSTWTVNTEAFF; CDR3nt: TGTGCCAGTAGTACGTGGACAGTCAACACTGAAGCTTTCTTT
j_gene: TRBJ2-7; v_gene: TRBV9; d_gene: TRBD1; abundance: once; CDR3aa: CASSVGDRAEVEQYF; CDR3nt: TGTGCCAGCAGCGTAGGAGACAGGGCAGAGGTCGAGCAGTACTTC
j_gene: TRBJ2-7; v_gene: TRBV28; d_gene: .; abundance: once; CDR3aa: CASSSSNAREQYF; CDR3nt: TGTGCCAGCAGTTCCTCGAATGCACGCGAGCAGTACTTC
j_gene: TRBJ2-5; v_gene: TRBV6-1; d_gene: TRBD1; abundance: .; CDR3aa: CASSEAFGTGIQETQYF; CDR3nt: TGTGCCAGCAGTGAAGCGTTTGGGACAGGGATTCAAGAGACCCAGTACTTC
j_gene: TRBJ1-5; v_gene: TRBV28; d_gene: .; abundance: .; CDR3aa: CASSLGAGINQPQHF; CDR3nt: TGTGCCAGCAGTTTAGGGGCAGGGATTAATCAGCCCCAGCATTTT
j_gene: TRBJ1-1; v_gene: TRBV12-5; d_gene: .; abundance: .; CDR3aa: CASGLRASTEAFF; CDR3nt: TGTGCTAGTGGTTTAAGAGCGAGCACTGAAGCTTTCTTT
j_gene: TRBJ2-5; v_gene: TRBV6-5; d_gene: .; abundance: .; CDR3aa: CASSYSTTPQETQYF; CDR3nt: TGTGCCAGCAGTTACTCGACAACTCCCCAAGAGACCCAGTACTTC
j_gene: TRBJ2-2; v_gene: TRBV30; d_gene: .; abundance: few; CDR3aa: CAWSSHNTGELFF; CDR3nt: TGTGCCTGGAGCTCACATAACACCGGGGAGCTGTTTTTT
j_gene: TRBJ2-5; v_gene: TRBV7-2; d_gene: TRBD2; abundance: .; CDR3aa: CASSGTSGSGRETQYF; CDR3nt: TGTGCCAGCAGCGGGACTAGCGGGAGTGGGCGGGAGACCCAGTACTTC
j_gene: TRBJ2-7; v_gene: TRBV4-1; d_gene: TRBD2; abundance: .; CDR3aa: CASSHTGTSDSYEQYF; CDR3nt: TGCGCCAGCAGCCATACCGGGACTAGCGACTCCTACGAGCAGTACTTC
j_gene: TRBJ2-6; v_gene: TRBV11-3; d_gene: .; abundance: .; CDR3aa: CASSLVSGANVLTF; CDR3nt: TGTGCCAGCAGCTTAGTTTCCGGGGCCAACGTCCTGACTTTC
j_gene: TRBJ1-3; v_gene: TRBV6-5; d_gene: .; abundance: few; CDR3aa: CASSSTGTPSVIYF; CDR3nt: TGTGCCAGCAGTTCTACTGGGACACCTTCGGTCATATATTTT
j_gene: TRBJ1-4; v_gene: TRBV7-9; d_gene: .; abundance: .; CDR3aa: CASSFRIEDEKLFF; CDR3nt: TGTGCCAGCAGCTTCAGGATTGAAGACGAAAAACTGTTTTTT
j_gene: TRBJ2-7; v_gene: TRBV18; d_gene: TRBD1; abundance: .; CDR3aa: CASSSGQGALEQYF; CDR3nt: TGTGCCAGCTCATCGGGACAGGGGGCTCTCGAGCAGTACTTC